This T cell receptor beta chain stems from a study of beta chain features in type 1 diabetes. The study's findings and limits: Although PCR might favor shorter templates, it would do so equally in patients and controls. Patients with Type 1 diabetes showed moderately but significantly shorter TCRB CDR3s in all four CD4+ subsets.

On this clone: What it binds is unknown.

Sequenced material consisted of expressed TCRB transcripts (all of the isolated RNA was reverse transcribed). Profiling relied on immunoSEQ multiplex PCR, and the TCRdb table lists in-frame clones only, not all of them. The table lists a few hundred thousand clones, 24% of them singletons. The V end lost 2 bases, the J end lost 7 bases, and 8 bases lay between the germline ends. The CDR3 has 11 residues. CDR1 and CDR2 from the germline V gene are GTSNPN and SVGIG (reference sequence). This clonotype originated in a woman under 40 with type 1 diabetes. Specimen: naive CD4+ T cells from blood. This chain uses TRBV30 with TRBJ1-2; no firm D call. In nucleotides, the CDR3 is TGTGCCTGGAGTTCCCTCCTTGGCTACACCTTC. As protein: CAWSSLLGYTF.